The 30 T cell receptor beta chains below were found in one sample sequenced in a study of early T cells in non-severe SARS-CoV-2 infection. TCRdb re-derived calls from the 5' RACE reads in MiXCR, one entry per CDR3 protein. The sample yields around 61,000 distinct CDR3 sequences, more than 10% seen once. What was sequenced was whole blood. These receptors came from an adult who was a healthcare worker with PCR-confirmed SARS-CoV-2 infection or an uninfected control (not recorded which).

This clonotype was counted many times. J is TRBJ1-1 and V is TRBV6-5; D unresolved. The V end was cut by 8 bases, the J end by 0 bases, with 10 bases between. Germline V gene data show CDR1 as MNHEY and CDR2 as SVGAGI. The CDR3 runs to 13 residues. CDR3 nucleotides: TGTGCCAGCCTGGGGAACCTGAACACTGAAGCTTTCTTT. This translates into CASLGNLNTEAFF.

This clonotype was counted many times. The chain employs TRBV20-1 and TRBJ2-5; the D gene is possibly TRBD1 (5 bases). There are 14 residues in the CDR3. Between the trimmed V and J ends, which lost 6 bases and 4 bases, there was a span of 18 bases. Germline V gene data show CDR1 as DFQATT and CDR2 as SNEGSKA (reference sequence). The CDR3 sequence: CSASQGRSGETQYF. CDR3 nucleotide sequence: TGCAGTGCCTCCCAGGGCCGTTCGGGAGAGACCCAGTACTTC.

The chain recombines TRBV6-6 with TRBJ1-1, with D unresolved. This CDR3 region has 12 residues. V was pared by 7 bases and J by 2 bases, with 8 bases between. Per germline, CDR1 MNHNY and CDR2 SVGAGI (reference sequence). The CDR3 DNA follows: TGTGCCAGCATTAACAGCAACACTGAAGCTTTCTTT. Amino acid sequence: CASINSNTEAFF.

The chain joins TRBV6-5 to TRBJ1-2, with 7 nucleotides matching TRBD1. The J segment lost 7 bases and the V segment lost 6 bases, leaving 2 bases of the junction unmatched. There are 11 residues in the CDR3. Germline CDR1 and CDR2: MNHEY and SVGAGI. DNA of the CDR3: TGTGCCAGCAGAGACAGGGTTGGCTACACCTTC. Amino acid sequence: CASRDRVGYTF.

V is TRBV29-1 and J is TRBJ1-1, with D perhaps matching TRBD1 (5 bases). CDR1 and CDR2 from the germline V gene are SQVTM and ANQGSEA. The CDR3 runs to 15 residues. V was trimmed by 8 bases and J by 4 bases, leaving 23 bases between them. The chain's CDR3 is CSSRGEGGGSTEAFF. The DNA for the CDR3 is TGCAGCAGCCGCGGTGAGGGTGGGGGTAGCACTGAAGCTTTCTTT.

This clonotype showed up just a few times. The V gene is TRBV5-4, the J gene TRBJ2-1; 8 nucleotides agree with TRBD2. The CDR3 has 12 residues. Per the germline V gene, CDR1 is SGHNT and CDR2 is YYREEE (reference sequence). Trimming at V came to 4 bases and at J to 7 bases, leaving 1 base not matched to a gene. DNA of the CDR3: TGTGCCAGCAGCGGGACTAGTAATGAGCAGTTCTTC. Protein product: CASSGTSNEQFF. The complete variable domain, with remaining parts taken from reference TRBV5-4 and TRBJ2-1, reads ETGVTQSPTHLIKTRGQQVTLRCSSQSGHNTVSWYQQALGQGPQFIFQYYREEENGRGNFPPRFSGLQFPNYSSELNVNALELDDSALYLCASSGTSNEQFFGPGTRLTVL.

The CDR3: CAWSQDRTQYEQYF. The CDR3 DNA reads as TGTGCCTGGAGCCAGGACAGGACTCAATACGAGCAGTACTTC. The chain uses TRBV30 and TRBJ2-7; 7 bases agree with TRBD1. This CDR3 has 14 residues. Germline V gene data show CDR1 as GTSNPN and CDR2 as SVGIG (reference sequence). V shed 3 bases, J shed 4 bases, and the junction held 9 bases outside the gene matches.

This clonotype was detected many times. The chain employs TRBV7-9 and TRBJ1-2; D gene uncertain. CDR1 SEHNR and CDR2 FQNEAQ come from the germline V gene (reference sequence). Trimming left V 2 bases short and J 1 base short, with 14 bases between. The CDR3 spans 16 residues. Here the CDR3 DNA reads TGTGCCAGCAGCTTATTTCTCGATTCCCTTAACTATGGCTACACCTTC. It codes for CASSLFLDSLNYGYTF.

The V and J genes are TRBV12-3 or TRBV12-4 and TRBJ2-1, with D tentatively TRBD1 or TRBD2 (6 bases each). The CDR3 runs to 16 residues. V was cut by 1 base and J by 2 bases, with 12 bases left in between. The CDR3 protein is CASSLVPGGPYNEQFF. CDR3 nucleotide sequence: TGTGCCAGCAGTTTAGTCCCCGGGGGCCCCTACAATGAGCAGTTCTTC.

Many counts were recorded for this clonotype. The chain uses TRBV10-3 and TRBJ2-3, with TRBD1 as a possible D gene (6 bases). The CDR3 covers 16 residues. Looked up from germline, CDR1 is ENHRY and CDR2 is SYGVKD. The ends were cut back, 5 bases at V and 6 bases at J, with 21 bases in the middle. The CDR3 coding sequence is TGTGCCATCAGTCGTTCGACAGGCTCCCAGGGGGATACGCAGTATTTT. It codes for CAISRSTGSQGDTQYF.

The sample holds many counts of this clonotype. The chain combines TRBV27 with TRBJ2-5; TRBD2 matches at 7 bases. The trim removed 2 bases at V and 5 bases at J, leaving 11 bases unmatched. Germline assignment: CDR1 MNHEY and CDR2 SMNVEV (reference sequence). This CDR3 spans 16 amino acids. This CDR3 reads CASSLRGWGSGETQYF. In nucleotides, the CDR3 is TGTGCCAGCAGTTTACGGGGCTGGGGTAGCGGGGAGACCCAGTACTTC.

This clonotype was counted ten times or more. The rearrangement joins TRBV28 to TRBJ1-5, with no clear D. This CDR3 contains 13 residues. Germline V gives CDR1 MDHEN, CDR2 SYDVKM. Trimming shortened V by 7 bases and J by 0 bases, and 7 bases separated the two germline ends. In DNA form, the CDR3 reads TGTGCCAGCATACAGAATAGCAATCAGCCCCAGCATTTT. It is translated as CASIQNSNQPQHF.

This clonotype was observed many times. The chain joins TRBV7-2 to TRBJ2-7; D assignment may be TRBD1 or TRBD2 (6 bases each). V gave up 5 bases and J gave up 2 bases, with 16 bases separating them. The CDR3 is 15 residues long. CDR1 and CDR2 from the germline V gene are SGHTA and FQGNSA. For the CDR3, the DNA is TGTGCCAGCAGCCAGACAGGCCCGGGGGCCTACGAGCAGTACTTC. Amino acids: CASSQTGPGAYEQYF.

This clonotype was counted many times. The V call is TRBV3-1, the J call TRBJ2-3; D unclear. V lost 1 base to trimming and J lost 4 bases, with 15 bases between them. The CDR3 spans 16 residues. Germline V gene data show CDR1 as LGHDT and CDR2 as YNNKEL (reference sequence). CDR3 residues: CASSQGPPDGPDTQYF. In DNA, the CDR3 is TGTGCCAGCAGCCAAGGGCCCCCGGACGGCCCAGATACGCAGTATTTT.

This clonotype has just a few counts. The CDR3 DNA sequence: TGCAGCGTCACCCCTAGGGGTCTGAACACTGAAGCTTTCTTT. Protein product: CSVTPRGLNTEAFF. The J gene is TRBJ1-1, the V gene TRBV29-1; D is perhaps TRBD1 (5 bases). Germline V gene lookup returns CDR1 SQVTM and CDR2 ANQGSEA. V was trimmed by 6 bases and J by 0 bases, leaving 14 bases between them. CDR3 length: 14 residues.

V gene TRBV5-1 combines with J gene TRBJ2-5, with D uncertain. The length of the CDR3 is 13 residues. V was shortened by 1 base and J by 2 bases, with 6 bases between the two germline ends. CDR1 is SGHRS, CDR2 YFSETQ, per germline. CDR3 region: CASSLKVQETQYF. CDR3 DNA: TGCGCCAGCAGCTTGAAGGTTCAAGAGACCCAGTACTTC.

This clonotype is a singleton in its sample. This may be a read error, as it is one base from a much larger clone. The chain joins TRBV7-2 to TRBJ1-6; D remains ambiguous. Germline V gene lookup returns CDR1 SGHTA and CDR2 FQGNSA. CDR3 length: 13 residues. V shed 1 base and J shed 6 bases, with 4 bases lying between them. CDR3 nucleotides: TGTGCCAGCAGCTTAGGAATTAATTCACCCCTCCACTTT. It specifies CASSLGINSPLHF.

This clonotype was seen at least ten times. The chain uses TRBV7-9 and TRBJ2-3; unclear D gene. The V and J ends lost 6 bases and 6 bases respectively, with 13 bases between them. Looked up from germline, CDR1 is SEHNR and CDR2 is FQNEAQ (reference sequence). This CDR3 is built from 13 residues. The CDR3 loop is CASSLSLLDTQYF. The CDR3 DNA reads as TGTGCCAGCAGTCTCTCTCTCCTCGATACGCAGTATTTT.

This clonotype showed up just a few times. V gene TRBV2 combines with J gene TRBJ1-2; D is unresolved. Germline loops: CDR1 SNHLY, CDR2 FYNNEI. CDR3 length: 13 residues. V was trimmed by 7 bases and J by 4 bases, leaving 13 bases between them. CDR3 amino acids: CASKEYGSYGYTF. The CDR3 DNA is TGTGCCAGCAAAGAGTACGGGAGCTATGGCTACACCTTC.

This clonotype showed up many times. CDR3 sequence: CASSPPTGLNEQFF. The CDR3 coding sequence is TGTGCCAGCAGCCCCCCGACAGGCTTGAATGAGCAGTTCTTC. The chain couples TRBV11-2 to TRBJ2-1, with TRBD1 as a possible D gene (6 bases). Germline V gene sequence: CDR1 SGHAT, CDR2 FQNNGV. The CDR3 consists of 14 residues. Trimming left V 5 bases short and J 7 bases short, with 15 bases between.

This clonotype was seen at least ten times. This chain uses TRBV20-1 with TRBJ2-7, with D perhaps TRBD2 (5 bases). The germline V and J ends were trimmed by 5 bases and 0 bases, with 14 bases remaining between them. Germline lookup yields CDR1 DFQATT and CDR2 SNEGSKA (reference sequence). There are 14 residues in the CDR3. The CDR3 coding sequence is TGCAGTGCTCCCGCGGGCCAGGCCTCCTACGAGCAGTACTTC. Translation gives CSAPAGQASYEQYF.

This clonotype was observed many times. The rearrangement uses TRBV18 and TRBJ1-1; perhaps TRBD1 as D (6 bases). Trimming shortened V by 3 bases and J by 4 bases, and 15 bases separated the two germline ends. This CDR3 spans 15 amino acids. Germline CDR1 is KGHSH and CDR2 is LQKENI. Here the CDR3 DNA reads TGTGCCAGCTCACCTGTGCAGGGGCCCGGCACTGAAGCTTTCTTT. As protein: CASSPVQGPGTEAFF.

This clonotype occurred many times. This chain connects TRBV12-3 or TRBV12-4 to TRBJ2-7; a possible D gene is TRBD2 (6 bases). Trimming left V 4 bases short and J 2 bases short, with 6 bases between. The CDR3 runs 12 residues. CDR3 coding DNA: TGTGCCAGCAGTTGGGAGGCCTACGAGCAGTACTTC. Its protein is CASSWEAYEQYF.

V gene TRBV5-6 combines with J gene TRBJ2-5, with D perhaps TRBD2 (6 bases). Between the trimmed V and J ends, which lost 2 bases and 0 bases, there was a span of 11 bases. Germline loops: CDR1 SGHDT, CDR2 YYEEEE. This CDR3 contains 15 residues. CDR3 sequence reads: CASSFPRGNQETQYF. In nucleotides, the CDR3 is TGTGCCAGCAGCTTTCCTCGGGGGAACCAAGAGACCCAGTACTTC.

This clonotype was counted ten times or more. The chain has TRBV6-5 and TRBJ1-1, with D unclear. V was pared by 1 base and J by 3 bases, with 6 bases between. Per germline, CDR1 MNHEY and CDR2 SVGAGI. The CDR3 contains 13 residues. CDR3 sequence reads: CASSYLVHTEAFF. Written as DNA, the CDR3 is TGTGCCAGCAGTTACTTGGTGCACACTGAAGCTTTCTTT.

This clonotype was observed at least ten times. The J gene is TRBJ2-1, the V gene TRBV11-2; either TRBD1 or TRBD2 may fit D (5 bases each). Germline loops: CDR1 SGHAT, CDR2 FQNNGV. V gave up 5 bases and J gave up 5 bases, with 19 bases separating them. The CDR3 is made up of 16 amino acids. The CDR3 DNA sequence: TGTGCCAGCAGCCCAATCCGGGGACCGGGCAACAATGAGCAGTTCTTC. This sequence encodes CASSPIRGPGNNEQFF.

This clonotype was observed at least ten times. This sequence joins TRBV29-1 and TRBJ2-3; 8 nucleotides agree with TRBD2. The J segment lost 7 bases and the V segment lost 0 bases, leaving 9 bases of the junction unmatched. Germline V gene sequence: CDR1 SQVTM, CDR2 ANQGSEA. CDR3 length: 15 residues. CDR3 residues: CSVEDYGGERYTQYF. CDR3 DNA sequence: TGCAGCGTTGAAGATTACGGGGGGGAGAGATATACGCAGTATTTT.

Note on this clonotype: A much larger clone lies one base from this, so it may be a read error. The chain links TRBV6-5 to TRBJ1-1, with 7 positions matching TRBD1. This CDR3 has 15 residues. Per germline, CDR1 MNHEY and CDR2 SVGAGI. CDR3 loop: CASTEGQVMNTETFF. The CDR3 coding sequence is TGTGCCAGCACCGAAGGACAGGTCATGAACACTGAAACTTTCTTT.

In its sample, this clonotype was seen many times. V and J are TRBV25-1 and TRBJ1-1, with D tentatively TRBD1 (6 bases). CDR3 length: 13 amino acids. Germline CDR1 MGHDK, CDR2 SYGVNS. Trimming took 3 bases from V and 5 from J, leaving 10 bases between them. For the CDR3, the DNA is TGTGCCAGCAGTGATCGGAGGGGGACTGAAGCTTTCTTT. Its protein product is CASSDRRGTEAFF. Based on the CDR3 plus reference TRBV25-1 and TRBJ1-1, the full variable domain is EADIYQTPRYLVIGTGKKITLECSQTMGHDKMYWYQQDPGMELHLIHYSYGVNSTEKGDLSSESTVSRIRTEHFPLTLESARPSHTSQYLCASSDRRGTEAFFGQGTRLTVV.

The rearrangement uses TRBV9 and TRBJ1-6, with D possibly being TRBD1 (5 bases). CDR3 length: 14 residues. With 0 bases removed from V and 10 bases from J, the gap between germline ends came to 11 bases. In germline, CDR1 is SGDLS, CDR2 YYNGEE. The CDR3 spells CASSVVGRGSPLHF. In nucleotides, the CDR3 is TGTGCCAGCAGCGTAGTGGGGAGGGGATCACCCCTCCACTTT. Looking up the rest from reference TRBV9 and TRBJ1-6 gives the full variable domain: DSGVTQTPKHLITATGQRVTLRCSPRSGDLSVYWYQQSLDQGLQFLIQYYNGEERAKGNILERFSAQQFPDLHSELNLSSLELGDSALYFCASSVVGRGSPLHFGNGTRLTVT.